Following are 23 T cell receptor beta chains from one sample sequenced in a study of blood T cell repertoires in COVID-19. Sequenced by immunoSEQ multiplex PCR; TCRdb stores in-frame clones only, minus some. This sample carries 490,000 or so clones, around 85% of them seen once, and the ten largest clones take more than 7.5%. Sample: PBMCs or T cells enriched from blood (not recorded which). These receptors were taken from a woman aged 55-70 years who had recovered from COVID-19.

This chain joins TRBV2 and TRBJ1-3; D gene ambiguous. Trimming took off 6 bases at V and 12 bases at J, with 15 bases between the two ends. The germline V gene has CDR1 SNHLY and CDR2 FYNNEI. CDR3 length: 12 residues. The CDR3 reads CASSIDTRHIYF. CDR3 nucleotide sequence: TGTGCCAGCAGCATCGACACCCGACACATATATTTT.

The rearrangement joins TRBV10-3 to TRBJ2-3; 7 bases are a match to TRBD2. Germline lookup yields CDR1 ENHRY and CDR2 SYGVKD. V dropped 10 bases and J dropped 2; count of bases not matched to a gene: 12. The CDR3 runs 15 residues. CDR3 nucleotide sequence: TGTGCCACTACTGGCGGGGGATACCCCACAGATACGCAGTATTTT. Protein sequence: CATTGGGYPTDTQYF.

The chain links TRBV7-6 to TRBJ1-6; possible D gene TRBD1, 5 bases. This CDR3 is 15 amino acids long. Germline V CDR1 and CDR2: SGHVS, FNYEAQ. Trimming cost V 5 bases and J 4 bases, with 12 bases left between them. This chain's CDR3 is CASSPMTAYNSPLHF. DNA for the CDR3: TGTGCCAGCAGCCCCATGACAGCGTATAATTCACCCCTCCACTTT.

This clone was picked up one time. DNA for the CDR3: TGTGCCAGCAGCTTAGACCACACTACACAGGGGGGGCAGTATTTT. Translated: CASSLDHTTQGGQYF. The chain combines TRBV7-2 with TRBJ2-3, with 8 bases that match TRBD1. Germline trimming cut 1 base from V and 11 bases from J; bases unmatched to any gene: 11. The CDR3 loop spans 15 amino acids. Germline-derived CDR1 and CDR2 are SGHTA and FQGNSA.

DNA of the CDR3: TGTGCCAGCAGCTCGGGACAGGGGAACACCGGGGAGCTGTTTTTT. Translated, it gives CASSSGQGNTGELFF. The chain is built from TRBV5-6 and TRBJ2-2; the match to TRBD1 covers 9 bases. The ends lost 3 bases at V and 1 base at J; junction bases unmatched: 1. This CDR3 is built from 15 residues. CDR1 is SGHDT, CDR2 YYEEEE, per germline.

The chain carries TRBV5-1 and TRBJ2-3; 12 bases are a match to TRBD2. The germline V gene encodes CDR1 SGHRS and CDR2 YFSETQ. The CDR3 length is 18 residues. With V trimmed by 0 bases and J by 4 bases, 9 bases remained unmatched. This CDR3 reads CASSLAPKTSGGADTQYF. In nucleotides, the CDR3 is TGCGCCAGCAGCTTGGCCCCAAAGACTAGCGGGGGTGCAGATACGCAGTATTTT.

Comment on this clone: Its ends do not fully match the called genes, so a read error is possible. In nucleotides, the CDR3 is TGTGCCAGCAGCGATTCCGCGGGGGCCTCCCACAATGAGCAGTTCTTC. Translation gives CASSDSAGASHNEQFF. The chain has TRBV9 and TRBJ2-1; TRBD2 is a possible D gene (7 bases). The CDR3 runs 16 residues. Per germline, CDR1 SGDLS and CDR2 YYNGEE. Full variable domain (missing parts from reference TRBV9 and TRBJ2-1): DSGVTQTPKHLITATGQRVTLRCSPRSGDLSVYWYQQSLDQGLQFLIQYYNGEERAKGNILERFSAQQFPDLHSELNLSSLELGDSALYFCASSDSAGASHNEQFFGPGTRLTVL.

The chain combines TRBV12-5 with TRBJ1-2; D not certain. V was pared by 1 base and J by 4 bases, with 13 bases between. The CDR3 is 15 residues long. The germline CDR1 and CDR2 sequences are LGHNT and FRNRAP. Written as DNA, the CDR3 is TGTGCTAGTGGTTTGGCCGCGGTTCTACCCTATGGCTACACCTTC. Amino acid sequence: CASGLAAVLPYGYTF.

The chain uses TRBV2 and TRBJ1-5, with 8 bases that match TRBD1. Germline-derived CDR1 and CDR2 are SNHLY and FYNNEI. This CDR3 comprises 15 residues. Unmatched junction bases numbered 8, after V lost 6 bases and J lost 4 bases. Here the CDR3 DNA reads TGTGCCAGCAGCGTACAGGGGGGACCGAATCAGCCCCAGCATTTT. This gives the protein CASSVQGGPNQPQHF.

This chain links TRBV18 with TRBJ1-6, with a weak D call TRBD1 (6 bases). CDR3 length: 13 residues. Germline V lookup: CDR1 KGHSH, CDR2 LQKENI. The V and J ends lost 8 bases and 7 bases respectively, with 12 bases between them. This CDR3 is CASRNDRNSPLHF. CDR3 in DNA: TGTGCCAGCCGTAATGACAGGAATTCACCCCTCCACTTT.

The V gene is TRBV6-5, the J gene TRBJ2-3, with D possibly matching TRBD2 (7 bases). Germline V lookup: CDR1 MNHEY, CDR2 SVGAGI. There are 14 residues in the CDR3. The V end was cut by 1 base, the J end by 4 bases, with 9 bases between. The CDR3 bases are TGTGCCAGCAGTTACTTAGGGGGGGCAGATACGCAGTATTTT. Its protein product is CASSYLGGADTQYF.

The chain uses TRBV18 and TRBJ1-5, with 7 bases aligning to TRBD1. This CDR3 contains 16 residues. Germline CDR1 is KGHSH and CDR2 is LQKENI. V dropped 3 bases and J dropped 6; count of bases not matched to a gene: 11. The CDR3 DNA sequence: TGTGCCAGCTCACCGGCGGGCAGGGGGGCGGGTCAGCCCCAGCATTTT. This codes for CASSPAGRGAGQPQHF.

This rearrangement joins TRBV2 to TRBJ2-5; a weak D match, TRBD1 (5 bases). This CDR3 region has 14 residues. Trimming left V 4 bases short and J 5 bases short, with 14 bases between. Germline CDR1 is SNHLY and CDR2 is FYNNEI. As DNA, the CDR3 is TGTGCCAGCAGTGTAACAGGTCATGGGGAGACCCAGTACTTC. It is translated as CASSVTGHGETQYF.

The chain uses TRBV23-1 and TRBJ2-5, with a weak D call TRBD1 (8 bases). TRBV23-1 qualifies as an ORF whose function is uncertain. The CDR3 consists of 14 residues. Trimming cost V 8 bases and J 9 bases, with 22 bases left between them. This chain's CDR3 is CASGRQGRGGSQYF. Here the CDR3 DNA reads TGCGCCAGCGGGCGACAGGGGAGGGGGGGCTCCCAGTACTTC.

CDR3 nucleotides: TGTGCCAGCAGCTTAGGACTAGCGGGGACCTACGAGCAGTACGTC. This sequence encodes CASSLGLAGTYEQYV. V gene TRBV7-8 combines with J gene TRBJ2-7; 11 bases line up with TRBD2. CDR3 length equals 15 residues. CDR1 and CDR2 from the germline V gene are SGHVS and FQNEAQ. V shed 1 base, J shed 2 bases, and the junction held 1 base outside the gene matches.

This clone was seen a handful of times. This chain connects TRBV10-3 to TRBJ2-2, with 7 nucleotides matching TRBD2. The CDR3 spans 15 residues. Germline V CDR1 and CDR2: ENHRY, SYGVKD. The J segment lost 5 bases and the V segment lost 3 bases, leaving 6 bases of the junction unmatched. The chain's CDR3 is CAISDRRGGTGELFF. The CDR3, as DNA: TGTGCCATCAGTGATAGGCGGGGAGGGACCGGGGAGCTGTTTTTT.

The chain has TRBV10-3 and TRBJ1-2; 11 bases match TRBD1. CDR3 length: 12 residues. V dropped 6 bases and J dropped 10; count of bases not matched to a gene: 4. The germline gives CDR1 ENHRY, CDR2 SYGVKD. The CDR3 bases are TGTGCCATCAGATCGGGACAGGGGGTCTACACCTTC. Protein product: CAIRSGQGVYTF.

The gene calls are TRBV3-1 (or the pseudogene TRBV3-2) and TRBJ1-2, with a possible D match to TRBD1 (6 bases). This CDR3 spans 13 amino acids. Germline V gene lookup returns CDR1 LGHDT and CDR2 YNNKEL (reference sequence). V was trimmed by 4 bases and J by 8 bases, leaving 14 bases between them. The CDR3 DNA reads as TGTGCCAGCAGCCGAGAAGGGGGAATCGGCTACACCTTC. Translated: CASSREGGIGYTF.

The chain couples TRBV19 to TRBJ2-7; TRBD1 matches at 8 bases. Germline CDR1 is LNHDA and CDR2 is SQIVND (reference sequence). The CDR3 runs 15 residues. With 1 base clipped from V and 2 bases from J, the junction kept 4 bases outside the gene matches. The CDR3 coding sequence is TGTGCCAGTAGTATAGGGACAGGGCAGACCTACGAGCAGTACTTC. This gives the protein CASSIGTGQTYEQYF. Filled out from reference TRBV19 and TRBJ2-7, the complete variable domain reads DGGITQSPKYLFRKEGQNVTLSCEQNLNHDAMYWYRQDPGQGLRLIYYSQIVNDFQKGDIAEGYSVSREKKESFPLTVTSAQKNPTAFYLCASSIGTGQTYEQYFGPGTRLTVT.

V and J are TRBV5-4 and TRBJ2-1; TRBD2 might be the D (6 bases). Per the germline V gene, CDR1 is SGHNT and CDR2 is YYREEE (reference sequence). The V gene lost 1 base and the J gene lost 5 bases, with 13 bases spanning the gap. The CDR3 is 15 residues long. As DNA, the CDR3 is TGTGCCAGCAGCTTGCCATTAGGGGAGGACAATGAGCAGTTCTTC. Its protein product is CASSLPLGEDNEQFF.

In regard to this clone: The sample has other DNA sequences that encode this CDR3 too. The genes are TRBV24-1 and TRBJ2-3, with D unclear. Looked up from germline, CDR1 is KGHDR and CDR2 is SFDVKD. CDR3 length equals 15 residues. V was cut by 1 base and J by 1 base, with 8 bases left in between. The CDR3 here is CATSDLVGGTDTQYF. The CDR3 nucleotides read TGTGCCACCAGTGATTTAGTAGGAGGCACAGATACGCAGTATTTT.

This chain joins TRBV2 and TRBJ1-4; 8 nucleotides align to TRBD1. V dropped 6 bases and J dropped 8; count of bases not matched to a gene: 5. Germline V gene sequence: CDR1 SNHLY, CDR2 FYNNEI. This CDR3 spans 13 amino acids. The CDR3 spells CASRISGGEKLFF. DNA for the CDR3: TGTGCCAGCAGGATATCAGGGGGCGAAAAACTGTTTTTT.

The rearrangement links TRBV11-3 to TRBJ2-7, with 12 bases lining up with TRBD2. This CDR3 region has 15 residues. The junction had 7 bases not matched to a gene; V was cut back by 4 bases and J by 6 bases. The germline CDR1 and CDR2 sequences are SGHNT and YENEEA. DNA for the CDR3: TGTGCCAGCAGCTCCCAGACTAGCGGGGGCGCCGAGCAGTACTTC. This gives the protein CASSSQTSGGAEQYF.